Here is one T cell receptor (beta chain) with its context. These data originate in a study of blood T cell repertoires in COVID-19. Study at large: Sites in the United States, Italy and Spain provided acute and convalescent COVID-19 samples. PBMCs, B-cell-depleted T cells, or T cells were the source of the cDNA or gDNA that made up the material.

Original data processing: Using reference gene primer amplification, nucleated cell counts were estimated. Generated by immunoSEQ multiplex PCR, the TCRdb table keeps only in-frame clones and is missing some. The DNA was the basis for D and trimming; V, J and clone size are from that table. This table holds 110,000 to 150,000 clones, approximately 88% found once. V lost 3 bases and J lost 4, with 24 bases in between. Germline lookup yields CDR1 MGHRA and CDR2 YSYEKL. This CDR3 region has 18 residues. Sequencing input: peripheral blood. This TCR came from a woman between 50 and 59 years old with acute or convalescent COVID-19. V usage is TRBV4-1 and J usage is TRBJ1-2; D is perhaps TRBD1 (6 bases). CDR3 loop: CASSHAAGARAVGYGYTF. The CDR3 nucleotides are TGCGCCAGCAGCCACGCTGCGGGGGCGCGGGCAGTCGGCTATGGCTACACCTTC.